Listed below are T cell receptor beta chains from one sample, sequenced in a study of T cells in Graves' hyperthyroidism and ophthalmopathy. TCRdb re-called the multiplex PCR reads through MiXCR, storing one row per CDR3 protein. Found here are 550,000 to 800,000 distinct CDR3 sequences, 15% to 20% of them singletons; the top ten hold around a sixth. Material for sequencing was blood. All receptors derive from a man over 45 with Graves' hyperthyroidism. Both conserved end residues are part of each CDR3. The D gene is left open where the match is weak. Not every row has a clone size; where given, it reads once, few, many or a size class.

d_gene	abundance	j_gene	v_gene	CDR3nt	CDR3aa
TRBD1	NA	TRBJ2-7	TRBV10-3	TGTGTCATCAGTGGACAGGGAAACTACGAGCAGTACTTC	CVISGQGNYEQYF
TRBD1	NA	TRBJ1-2	TRBV18	TGTGCCAGCTCAGCCGGGACAGGGGACTTATATGGCTACACCTTC	CASSAGTGDLYGYTF
NA	NA	TRBJ1-5	TRBV29-1	TGCAGCGTTCGAACAGCGAGCAATCAGCCCCAGCATTTT	CSVRTASNQPQHF
NA	many	TRBJ2-7	TRBV6-5	TGTGCCAGCAGTTACGGCGCGGGGGAGCAGTACTTC	CASSYGAGEQYF
NA	few	TRBJ1-6	TRBV6-5	TGTGCCAGCAGTTACTCGACTGGGCGGGGATCACCCCTCCACTTT	CASSYSTGRGSPLHF
TRBD1	NA	TRBJ2-1	TRBV28	TGTGCCAGCAGAATACCCGGGACAGTCAATGAGCAGTTCTTC	CASRIPGTVNEQFF
NA	NA	TRBJ1-5	TRBV27	TGTGCCAGCAGTCCGGATTCACCGGCGGATCAGCCCCAGCATTTT	CASSPDSPADQPQHF
NA	NA	TRBJ1-1	TRBV30	TGTGCCTGGATACAACTGCGAGGTGAAGCTTTCTTT	CAWIQLRGEAFF
NA	many	TRBJ1-4	TRBV5-6	TGTGCCAGCAGCTTGTACCAGGGTTTGCTTGAAAAACTGTTTTTT	CASSLYQGLLEKLFF
NA	few	TRBJ2-5	TRBV24-1	TGTGCCACCAGTGATACCAGTGCTGGGGAGACCCAGTACTTC	CATSDTSAGETQYF
TRBD1	NA	TRBJ2-7	TRBV20-1	TGCAGTGCTTCTCCCCCGGGACAGGTGATTCCCTACGAGCAGTACTTC	CSASPPGQVIPYEQYF
NA	NA	TRBJ1-3	TRBV19	TGTGCCAGTAGTATCAAGAACTCTGGAAACACCATATATTTT	CASSIKNSGNTIYF
NA	NA	TRBJ1-3	TRBV4-1	TGCGCCAGCAGCCAAGATGAAGTCTCTGGAAACACCATATATTTT	CASSQDEVSGNTIYF
TRBD2	NA	TRBJ2-3	TRBV28	TGTGCCAGCAGTTCGTATACGCGGGAGGGCCATGGAGAAACGCAGTATTTT	CASSSYTREGHGETQYF
NA	many	TRBJ2-7	TRBV5-1	TGCGCCAGCAGCTTGGGCGGGGCAGGAGCCTACGAGCAGTACTTC	CASSLGGAGAYEQYF
NA	NA	TRBJ2-7	TRBV30	TGTGCCTGGCAGCGAAGCTCCTACGAGCAGTACTTC	CAWQRSSYEQYF
TRBD2	NA	TRBJ2-3	TRBV7-9	TGTGCCAGCAGCCCGCATACTAGCGGGCCAACAGATACGCAGTATTTT	CASSPHTSGPTDTQYF
NA	NA	TRBJ1-2	TRBV4-1	TGCGCCAGCAGCCAACAACAGGACAGCTTCTATGGCTACACCTTC	CASSQQQDSFYGYTF
TRBD1	many	TRBJ1-1	TRBV18	TGTGCCAGCTCACCACGACAGGGGGACACTGAAGCTTTCTTT	CASSPRQGDTEAFF
TRBD1	NA	TRBJ1-6	TRBV3-1	TGTGCCAGCAGCCAAGATGACAGGGGTTTCGTTTCACCCCTCCACTTT	CASSQDDRGFVSPLHF
NA	NA	TRBJ2-7	TRBV20-1	TGCAGTGCTAGAGACCCCGCTGCAGTTTTATACTACGAGCAGTACTTC	CSARDPAAVLYYEQYF
NA	few	TRBJ1-6	TRBV20-1	TGCAGTGCCGAACTCCAATGGCATTCACCCCTCCACTTT	CSAELQWHSPLHF
NA	many	TRBJ2-7	TRBV11-2	TGTGCCAGCAGCTTATTAGGGCAGCTTCACGAGCAGTACTTC	CASSLLGQLHEQYF
NA	few	TRBJ1-5	TRBV28	TGTGCCAGCAGTTCCCCCTCTAAAAGCAATCAGCCCCAGCATTTT	CASSSPSKSNQPQHF
TRBD1	many	TRBJ1-2	TRBV2	TGTGCCAGCAACCTCGACAGGGACACTAACTATGGCTACACCTTC	CASNLDRDTNYGYTF
TRBD1	NA	TRBJ2-3	TRBV5-1	TGCGCCAGCAGCCCACAACAGGGGGCGAACCCTCCAGATACGCAGTATTTT	CASSPQQGANPPDTQYF
TRBD2	few	TRBJ2-7	TRBV9	TGTGCCAGCAGCGTAGATGCTAGCGGGGGAACCTACGAGCAGTACTTC	CASSVDASGGTYEQYF
NA	NA	TRBJ2-5	TRBV9	TGTGCCAGCAGCGTACCGGAGGGAGAGACCCAGTACTTC	CASSVPEGETQYF
TRBD2	many	TRBJ2-7	TRBV2	TGTGCCAGCAGTGAAACGCTAGCGGGAGCAGACGAGCAGTACTTC	CASSETLAGADEQYF
TRBD2	many	TRBJ2-5	TRBV3-1	TGTGCCAGCAGCCCTGCGACTAGCGGGGAGACCCAGTACTTC	CASSPATSGETQYF
TRBD2	many	TRBJ2-5	TRBV7-9	TGTGCCAGCAGCCAAAGCGGGAGCGAGACCCAGTACTTC	CASSQSGSETQYF
NA	few	TRBJ2-7	TRBV9	TGTGCCAGCAGCGTAGCATCCACCGCCTCCTACGAGCAGTACTTC	CASSVASTASYEQYF
NA	NA	TRBJ2-3	TRBV7-8	TGTGCCAGCAGCTTAGTCTCCACAGATACGCAGTATTTT	CASSLVSTDTQYF
TRBD2	many	TRBJ2-1	TRBV12-5	TGTGCTAGTGGTTTGGTAGGTGTTGGGGCTAGCGGGACCAATGAGCAGTTCTTC	CASGLVGVGASGTNEQFF
TRBD2	few	TRBJ2-1	TRBV20-1	TGCAGTGCTAGAGATTACGGGACTAGCGCTTACAATGAGCAGTTCTTC	CSARDYGTSAYNEQFF
TRBD2	NA	TRBJ2-5	TRBV6-2/TRBV6-3	TGTGCCAGCAGAGACGTCCTAGCGGGAGTGGAGACCCAGTACTTC	CASRDVLAGVETQYF
TRBD1	many	TRBJ2-4	TRBV10-2	TGCGCCAGCAGTGAAGACGGGACAGCGAAAGCCAAAAACATTCAGTACTTC	CASSEDGTAKAKNIQYF
TRBD1	many	TRBJ1-6	TRBV5-1	TGCGCCAGCAGCTACCGACAGGGGGATAATTCACCCCTCCACTTT	CASSYRQGDNSPLHF
NA	many	TRBJ1-1	TRBV7-9	TGTGCCAGCAGCTTTGGGGGAGGGGACACTGAAGCTTTCTTT	CASSFGGGDTEAFF
NA	few	TRBJ1-1	TRBV20-1	TGCAGTGTGAGGCAGGGAATGAACACTGAAGCTTTCTTT	CSVRQGMNTEAFF
NA	many	TRBJ2-6	TRBV10-3	TGTGCCATCAGTGAGTCGAAGACGGACTTTTACGGGGCCAACGTCCTGACTTTC	CAISESKTDFYGANVLTF
TRBD2	many	TRBJ2-7	TRBV25-1	TGTGCCAGCCTGGGACTAGCGGGAGAAGAGCAGTACTTC	CASLGLAGEEQYF
NA	few	TRBJ2-1	TRBV20-1	TGCAGTGCTATGGAAGGGAGTCGTTTCTACAATGAGCAGTTCTTC	CSAMEGSRFYNEQFF
NA	NA	TRBJ2-7	TRBV7-8	TGTGCCAGCAGCTTAGAGGCAGGGAGGACCTACGAGCAGTACTTC	CASSLEAGRTYEQYF
TRBD2	NA	TRBJ2-1	TRBV5-1	TGCGCCAGCAGCTTGGGGACTAGCGGGACCTACTACAATGAGCAGTTCTTC	CASSLGTSGTYYNEQFF
NA	many	TRBJ2-3	TRBV3-1	TGTGCCAGCAGCCAAGACTTTCGAGCGGTAGAACCTGTCACAGATACGCAGTATTTT	CASSQDFRAVEPVTDTQYF
NA	many	TRBJ1-5	TRBV6-1	TGTGCCAGCAGTGAAAGCCGTTACTTTAGCAATCAGCCCCAGCATTTT	CASSESRYFSNQPQHF
TRBD2	many	TRBJ2-2	TRBV7-3	TGTGCCAGCAGCACGGGGGGGCCCGGCGGGGAGCTGTTTTTT	CASSTGGPGGELFF
NA	few	TRBJ1-1	TRBV9	TGTGCCAGCAGCGTAGCGGCTGGGGCGCAGGGCACTGAAGCTTTCTTT	CASSVAAGAQGTEAFF
TRBD2	NA	TRBJ2-7	TRBV20-1	TGCAGTCCCGGGGCTAGCGGAGGCTCCTACGAGCAGTACTTC	CSPGASGGSYEQYF
TRBD2	few	TRBJ2-1	TRBV10-3	TGTGCCATCAGTGGGGGACTAGCGGGAGGTTATGAGCAGTTCTTC	CAISGGLAGGYEQFF
NA	few	TRBJ2-7	TRBV20-1	TGCAGTGCTAAGGTTCGTCCCTACGAGCAGTACTTC	CSAKVRPYEQYF
NA	many	TRBJ2-1	TRBV29-1	TGCAGCGTTGTAGACAGTCCCTACAATGAGCAGTTCTTC	CSVVDSPYNEQFF
TRBD2	NA	TRBJ2-1	TRBV6-1	TGTGCCAGCAGTAAACTAGCGGGAGTGGATGAGCAGTTCTTC	CASSKLAGVDEQFF